This T cell receptor beta chain was recovered during a study of regulatory T cells in long-lasting Graves disease. CDR3 size: 15 residues. Unmatched junction bases numbered 6, after V lost 7 bases and J lost 4 bases. The table lists this clonotype with many counts. Arm-PCR of CDR3 regions with iRepertoire HTBI primers generated TCR beta libraries. MiXCR was run by TCRdb on the multiplex PCR reads, yielding one entry per CDR3 protein. Here the sample spans over 200,000 distinct CDR3 sequences, about a sixth being singletons. The time point: newly diagnosed GD, antithyroid drugs for less than 3 months. PBMC-extracted RNA yielded the TCR library.

The TCR comes from a female donor with Graves disease. The chain employs TRBV12-3 or TRBV12-4 and TRBJ2-3; 12 bases match TRBD2. The input for sequencing was peripheral blood mononuclear cells (PBMCs), taken at new diagnosis, from a patient treated with antithyroid drugs. CDR3 nucleotide sequence: TGTGCCAGCAAACCGACTAGCGGGAGCTCAGATACGCAGTATTTT. Amino acids: CASKPTSGSSDTQYF.